Below are 8 T cell receptor beta chains sequenced from a single sample in a study of cytomegalovirus exposure and HLA in healthy donors. PCR used 60 Vbeta primers and 13 Jbeta primers. The table came from immunoSEQ multiplex PCR; TCRdb's copy has only in-frame clones and leaves some out. This table has under 150,000 clones, around 9.6% appearing once. Sequenced sample: PBMCs. All receptors derive from a male donor in good health and CMV-seronegative.

This clone occurred a few times. The chain carries TRBV29-1 and TRBJ2-5, with D perhaps TRBD1 (5 bases). CDR1 and CDR2 (germline): SQVTM, ANQGSEA. The CDR3 sequence is 14 residues long. V lost 4 bases and J 0 bases, leaving 12 bases between the germline ends. The CDR3 region is CSVAMTAYQETQYF. In DNA, the CDR3 is TGCAGCGTTGCCATGACAGCGTACCAAGAGACCCAGTACTTC.

This clone has only a few counts. The rearrangement uses TRBV4-1 and TRBJ2-6; 9 positions match TRBD2. V lost 4 bases, J lost 0 bases, and 7 bases stayed unmatched. The CDR3 has 18 amino acids. Germline CDR1 and CDR2: MGHRA and YSYEKL. The CDR3: CASSLLLAGTSGANVLTF. The DNA of the CDR3 is TGCGCCAGCAGCCTACTTCTAGCGGGGACCTCTGGGGCCAACGTCCTGACTTTC.

The V gene is TRBV19, the J gene TRBJ1-5; 10 bases line up with TRBD1. Looked up from germline, CDR1 is LNHDA and CDR2 is SQIVND (reference sequence). The CDR3 sequence is 14 residues long. V gave up 7 bases and J gave up 9 bases; unmatched junction bases: 9. CDR3 in amino acids: CASTTGQGSRPQHF. CDR3 nucleotide sequence: TGTGCCAGTACTACGGGACAGGGGTCTCGGCCCCAGCATTTT.

This clone was counted between two and nine times. This sequence joins TRBV5-1 and TRBJ2-5; weak D call: TRBD2 (6 bases). The CDR3 spans 15 residues. CDR1 and CDR2 from the germline V gene are SGHRS and YFSETQ. With 3 bases removed from V and 1 base from J, the gap between germline ends came to 13 bases. In DNA form, the CDR3 reads TGCGCCAGCAGCTCCCCGGGACTGCTCCAAGAGACCCAGTACTTC. Translated: CASSSPGLLQETQYF.

This clone was seen a handful of times. The rearrangement joins TRBV11-2 to TRBJ2-3, with 15 bases lining up with TRBD2. Germline CDR1 is SGHAT and CDR2 is FQNNGV. The CDR3 covers 16 residues. V lost 5 bases to trimming and J lost 3 bases; unmatched junction nucleotides: 3. CDR3 DNA: TGTGCCAGCAGCGACGGACTAGCGGGAGGGACAGATACGCAGTATTTT. This encodes CASSDGLAGGTDTQYF.

This clone showed up just a few times. This chain uses TRBV29-1 with TRBJ2-3; TRBD2 aligns across 10 bases. The V and J ends lost 6 bases and 4 bases, in that order; junction bases with no gene match: 7. The CDR3 spans 14 residues. The V gene's germline CDR1 is SQVTM and CDR2 ANQGSEA. CDR3 in amino acids: CSVGSGRSADTQYF. The CDR3 nucleotides are TGCAGCGTGGGTAGCGGGAGGTCGGCAGATACGCAGTATTTT.

V and J are TRBV5-8 and TRBJ1-5; the D is unclear. The CDR3 extends over 13 amino acids. The V end was cut by 1 base, the J end by 7 bases, with 9 bases between. CDR1 SGHTS and CDR2 YDEGEE come from the germline V gene. DNA for the CDR3: TGTGCCAGCAGCTTGACACCAGGACAGCCCCAGCATTTT. Residues: CASSLTPGQPQHF. Combining the CDR3 with reference TRBV5-8 and TRBJ1-5 gives the whole variable domain EAGVTQSPTHLIKTRGQQATLRCSPISGHTSVYWYQQALGLGLQFLLWYDEGEERNRGNFPPRFSGRQFPNYSSELNVNALELEDSALYLCASSLTPGQPQHFGDGTRLSIL.

Only a few counts were recorded for this clone. The V and J genes are TRBV18 and TRBJ2-7, with D maybe TRBD1 (6 bases). Trimming took 4 bases from V and 1 from J, leaving 11 bases between them. CDR1 is KGHSH and CDR2 is LQKENI in the germline V gene. The CDR3 runs to 14 residues. The DNA of the CDR3 is TGTGCCAGCTCACGTCAGGACAGTTCCTACGAGCAGTACTTC. Translating gives CASSRQDSSYEQYF.